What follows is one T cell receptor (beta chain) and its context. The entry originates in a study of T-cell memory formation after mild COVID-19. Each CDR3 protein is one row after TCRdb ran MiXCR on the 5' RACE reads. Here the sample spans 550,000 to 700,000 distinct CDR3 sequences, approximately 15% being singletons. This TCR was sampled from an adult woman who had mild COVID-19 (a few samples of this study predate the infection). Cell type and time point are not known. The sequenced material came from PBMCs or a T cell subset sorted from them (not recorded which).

In DNA, the CDR3 is TGTGCCAGCAGCTTAACAGGGTCTGAAGCTTTCTTT. Translated: CASSLTGSEAFF. The chain carries TRBV7-2 and TRBJ1-1; a weak D match, TRBD1 (6 bases). Looked up from germline, CDR1 is SGHTA and CDR2 is FQGNSA. CDR3 length: 12 residues. Deletions cut 2 bases from V and 6 bases from J, with 7 bases between.